The next 11 T cell receptor beta chains were all read from a single sample in a study of blood T cell repertoires in COVID-19. This table comes from immunoSEQ multiplex PCR, and its TCRdb copy is limited to in-frame clones, with some not included. The data show 150,000 to 250,000 clones, about 86% seen once. The sequencing input was PBMCs or T cells enriched from blood (not recorded which). These receptors came from a man between 35 and 55 years old who had recovered from COVID-19.

V usage is TRBV5-1 and J usage is TRBJ2-3, with D possibly TRBD2 on 7 matching bases. The V gene's germline CDR1 is SGHRS and CDR2 YFSETQ. V lost 4 bases to trimming and J lost 4 bases, with 13 bases between them. This CDR3 comprises 14 residues. As DNA, the CDR3 is TGCGCCAGCAGCGGGGGGGCCAGGGCAGATACGCAGTATTTT. Translation gives CASSGGARADTQYF.

V gene TRBV6-5 combines with J gene TRBJ1-5; D uncertain. V was cut by 8 bases and J by 7 bases, with 9 bases left in between. Germline loops: CDR1 MNHEY, CDR2 SVGAGI. There are 11 residues in the CDR3. The CDR3 protein is CASSAEQPQHF. The CDR3 DNA reads as TGTGCCAGCTCAGCGGAACAGCCCCAGCATTTT.

This clone showed up just once. V usage is TRBV4-3 and J usage is TRBJ1-1; D is uncertain. This CDR3 contains 15 residues. V was cut by 3 bases and J by 0 bases, with 11 bases left in between. The germline gives CDR1 LGHNA, CDR2 YSLEER. The DNA for the CDR3 is TGCGCCAGCAGCCACTCCCGGGTCATGAACACTGAAGCTTTCTTT. Protein: CASSHSRVMNTEAFF.

This chain links TRBV6-2 or TRBV6-3 with TRBJ2-1, with TRBD1 matching 7 bases. With 5 bases clipped from V and 10 bases from J, the junction kept 5 bases outside the gene matches. This CDR3 is 12 amino acids long. Germline CDR1 and CDR2: MNHEY and SVGEGT. CDR3 loop: CASSRDSLEQFF. Here the CDR3 DNA reads TGTGCCAGCAGTCGGGACAGCCTCGAGCAGTTCTTC.

The gene calls are TRBV6-6 and TRBJ2-3; 8 positions match TRBD1. The CDR3 has 16 amino acids. CDR1 MNHNY and CDR2 SVGAGI come from the germline V gene (reference sequence). The V and J ends lost 5 bases and 4 bases, in that order; junction bases with no gene match: 11. Written as DNA, the CDR3 is TGTGCCAGCAGTCGACAGGGGCCGAGGGTCCCAGATACGCAGTATTTT. Translating gives CASSRQGPRVPDTQYF.

The V gene is TRBV5-1, the J gene TRBJ1-3; 7 nucleotides agree with TRBD1. The length of the CDR3 is 14 residues. The germline CDR1 and CDR2 sequences are SGHRS and YFSETQ. V trimming: 3 bases; J trimming: 2 bases; junction bases outside the gene matches: 2. CDR3 protein: CASSSTGAGNTIYF. The CDR3 nucleotides are TGCGCCAGCAGCTCCACAGGGGCTGGAAACACCATATATTTT.

The chain recombines TRBV7-8 with TRBJ2-7; D might be TRBD1 (6 bases). Trimming shortened V by 1 base and J by 0 bases, and 13 bases separated the two germline ends. This CDR3 spans 16 amino acids. The germline V gene encodes CDR1 SGHVS and CDR2 FQNEAQ. The CDR3 nucleotides are TGTGCCAGCAGCTTAGTTAAGGGGGTAAGCTCCTACGAGCAGTACTTC. It specifies CASSLVKGVSSYEQYF. Filled out from reference TRBV7-8 and TRBJ2-7, the complete variable domain reads GAGVSQSPRYKVAKRGQDVALRCDPISGHVSLFWYQQALGQGPEFLTYFQNEAQLDKSGLPSDRFFAERPEGSVSTLKIQRTQQEDSAVYLCASSLVKGVSSYEQYFGPGTRLTVT.

As concerns this clone: This same CDR3 is encoded by further DNA sequences in the sample. V gene TRBV6-4 combines with J gene TRBJ2-3; D is undetermined. In germline, CDR1 is MRHNA, CDR2 SNTAGT. Trimming removed 4 bases from V and 1 base from J, with 3 bases in between. This CDR3 contains 12 residues. The DNA of the CDR3 is TGTGCCAGCAGTGCAGGCACAGATACGCAGTATTTT. Translated: CASSAGTDTQYF.

The rearrangement uses TRBV6-6 and TRBJ1-6; 8 bases are a match to TRBD1. The CDR3 runs to 14 residues. Trimming removed 4 bases from V and 7 bases from J; junction bases left unmatched: 3. Per germline, CDR1 MNHNY and CDR2 SVGAGI (reference sequence). CDR3 sequence: CASSSTGGNSPLHF. The CDR3 DNA follows: TGTGCCAGCAGTTCCACAGGGGGGAATTCACCCCTCCACTTT.

The chain is built from TRBV5-1 and TRBJ2-2; D might be TRBD1 (6 bases). CDR3 length: 16 amino acids. V was trimmed by 3 bases and J by 3 bases, leaving 15 bases between them. Germline CDR1 is SGHRS and CDR2 is YFSETQ. The CDR3 region has the DNA TGCGCCAGCAGCTCATTCCCGGGACATCACACCGGGGAGCTGTTTTTT. This encodes CASSSFPGHHTGELFF.

V usage is TRBV6-5 and J usage is TRBJ1-5, with 8 bases aligning to TRBD1. This CDR3 is built from 13 residues. J was trimmed by 4 bases and V by 6 bases; bases with no gene match: 2. Germline loops: CDR1 MNHEY, CDR2 SVGAGI. CDR3 amino acids: CASRTGANQPQHF. The CDR3 bases are TGTGCCAGCAGGACAGGGGCTAATCAGCCCCAGCATTTT.